Detailed here is one T cell receptor beta chain. Germline CDR1 and CDR2: KGHSH and LQKENI. The CDR3 extends over 17 amino acids. J was trimmed by 4 bases and V by 3 bases; bases with no gene match: 11. The data are from a study of blood T cell repertoires in COVID-19. Authors' data handling: Quantification of nucleated cells was approximated via reference gene primer amplification. TCRdb's copy holds only in-frame clones and misses some; the assay was immunoSEQ multiplex PCR. V, J and clone size were drawn from that table, and D and trimming were deduced from the DNA. The sample contains 200,000 to 250,000 clones, about 84% of which appear only once. In terms of age and location, participants ranged from about 18 to 90 years and lived in about two dozen US areas. Two negative PCRs, clearance, or symptom resolution characterized the recovered Cohort 3 donors.

The TCR comes from a man between 60 and 75 years old who had recovered from COVID-19. V is TRBV18 and J is TRBJ1-1; 10 bases match TRBD1. Material: PBMCs or T cells enriched from blood (not recorded which). The CDR3 DNA follows: TGTGCCAGCTCACCCCTAGACACCGGGACAGGGGTCACTGAAGCTTTCTTT. The encoded protein is CASSPLDTGTGVTEAFF.